This is a list of T cell receptor beta chains from one sample in a study of shared clonotypes between healthy human individuals. Profiled with immunoSEQ multiplex PCR; TCRdb holds only in-frame clones, not every one. The sample includes over a million clones, about 77% of them seen just once. Sequenced material: memory CD4+ T cells sorted from blood. The source of these receptors is a man aged 18 to 30 in good health. CDR3s include the opening cysteine and the closing phenylalanine or tryptophan. A D gene is named only where the DNA matches it firmly. Some rows have no size entry. The others give once, few or many, or a class for an expanded clone.

len: 15
v_gene: TRBV11-2
abundance: -
d_gene: TRBD1
j_gene: TRBJ2-7
CDR3aa: CASSLGTGEFYEQYF
CDR3nt: TGTGCCAGCAGCTTAGGGACAGGGGAATTCTACGAGCAGTACTTC

len: 13
v_gene: TRBV28
abundance: -
d_gene: -
j_gene: TRBJ1-5
CDR3aa: CASRRQGNQPQHF
CDR3nt: TGTGCCAGCAGGCGCCAGGGAAATCAGCCCCAGCATTTT

len: 13
v_gene: TRBV4-1
abundance: -
d_gene: -
j_gene: TRBJ2-1
CDR3aa: CASSPPDRGQQFF
CDR3nt: TGCGCCAGCAGCCCGCCCGATCGAGGACAGCAGTTCTTC

len: 15
v_gene: TRBV6-1
abundance: -
d_gene: -
j_gene: TRBJ1-1
CDR3aa: CASSERRGMTTEAFF
CDR3nt: TGTGCCAGCAGTGAAAGGAGGGGGATGACCACTGAAGCTTTCTTT

len: 15
v_gene: TRBV4-3
abundance: -
d_gene: -
j_gene: TRBJ2-7
CDR3aa: CASSQVLFSSYEQYF
CDR3nt: TGCGCCAGCAGTCAAGTCCTTTTCTCGAGCTACGAGCAGTACTTC

len: 14
v_gene: TRBV11-2
abundance: -
d_gene: -
j_gene: TRBJ2-1
CDR3aa: CASSLGGALNEQFF
CDR3nt: TGTGCCAGCAGCTTAGGGGGAGCCCTCAATGAGCAGTTCTTC

len: 13
v_gene: TRBV29-1
abundance: few
d_gene: -
j_gene: TRBJ2-5
CDR3aa: CSGGSWGQETQYF
CDR3nt: TGCAGCGGTGGTTCCTGGGGTCAAGAGACCCAGTACTTC

len: 12
v_gene: TRBV18
abundance: -
d_gene: TRBD1
j_gene: TRBJ1-4
CDR3aa: CASSPGQGVVFF
CDR3nt: TGTGCCAGCTCACCGGGACAGGGTGTTGTGTTTTTT

len: 12
v_gene: TRBV12-5
abundance: many
d_gene: -
j_gene: TRBJ1-2
CDR3aa: CASGNSNYGYTF
CDR3nt: TGTGCTAGTGGAAACTCAAACTATGGCTACACCTTC

len: 16
v_gene: TRBV10-3
abundance: -
d_gene: -
j_gene: TRBJ2-2
CDR3aa: CATSQSTNANTGELFF
CDR3nt: TGTGCCACCAGCCAATCGACAAACGCGAACACCGGGGAGCTGTTTTTT

len: 16
v_gene: TRBV19
abundance: -
d_gene: -
j_gene: TRBJ1-1
CDR3aa: CASSIGVGQTNTEAFF
CDR3nt: TGTGCCAGTAGTATAGGAGTAGGGCAGACGAACACTGAAGCTTTCTTT

len: 18
v_gene: TRBV11-2
abundance: once
d_gene: TRBD1
j_gene: TRBJ1-1
CDR3aa: CASSLLPGTGAWNTEAFF
CDR3nt: TGTGCCAGCAGCTTGTTACCCGGGACAGGGGCTTGGAACACTGAAGCTTTCTTT

len: 17
v_gene: TRBV9
abundance: -
d_gene: TRBD1
j_gene: TRBJ1-1
CDR3aa: CASSVGNSGTVNTEAFF
CDR3nt: TGTGCCAGCAGCGTAGGGAATTCTGGGACAGTGAACACTGAAGCTTTCTTT

len: 15
v_gene: TRBV10-3
abundance: -
d_gene: -
j_gene: TRBJ2-1
CDR3aa: CAISAEGRQVNEQFF
CDR3nt: TGTGCCATCAGTGCGGAAGGACGGCAGGTCAATGAGCAGTTCTTC

len: 11
v_gene: TRBV6-5
abundance: -
d_gene: TRBD1
j_gene: TRBJ1-2
CDR3aa: CASSQGAGYTF
CDR3nt: TGTGCCAGCAGCCAGGGGGCTGGCTACACCTTC

len: 15
v_gene: TRBV28
abundance: once
d_gene: -
j_gene: TRBJ1-1
CDR3aa: CASSLPDRLGTEAFF
CDR3nt: TGTGCCAGCAGTTTACCCGACAGGTTAGGCACTGAAGCTTTCTTT

len: 15
v_gene: TRBV6-5
abundance: -
d_gene: -
j_gene: TRBJ1-6
CDR3aa: CASSYSRSYNSPLHF
CDR3nt: TGTGCCAGCAGTTACTCAAGGTCCTATAATTCACCCCTCCACTTT

len: 15
v_gene: TRBV19
abundance: few
d_gene: -
j_gene: TRBJ1-1
CDR3aa: CASIAVGGSNTEAFF
CDR3nt: TGTGCCAGTATAGCCGTTGGGGGCTCGAACACTGAAGCTTTCTTT

len: 14
v_gene: TRBV5-5
abundance: few
d_gene: -
j_gene: TRBJ1-2
CDR3aa: CASSLGQENYGYTF
CDR3nt: TGTGCCAGCAGCTTGGGGCAGGAAAACTATGGCTACACCTTC

len: 14
v_gene: TRBV11-2
abundance: -
d_gene: -
j_gene: TRBJ1-6
CDR3aa: CASSLGGGRSPLHF
CDR3nt: TGTGCCAGCAGCCTAGGGGGGGGGAGATCACCCCTCCACTTT

len: 13
v_gene: TRBV28
abundance: -
d_gene: -
j_gene: TRBJ1-6
CDR3aa: CASSGEGKSPLHF
CDR3nt: TGTGCCAGCAGTGGTGAGGGAAAGTCACCCCTCCACTTT

len: 19
v_gene: TRBV5-1
abundance: -
d_gene: -
j_gene: TRBJ2-5
CDR3aa: CASSLAPPRRRAGEETQYF
CDR3nt: TGCGCCAGCAGCTTGGCCCCCCCGCGGCGTAGGGCAGGGGAAGAGACCCAGTACTTC

len: 14
v_gene: TRBV2
abundance: -
d_gene: TRBD1
j_gene: TRBJ2-1
CDR3aa: CASRQGSSYNEQFF
CDR3nt: TGTGCCAGCCGACAGGGGAGCTCCTACAATGAGCAGTTCTTC

len: 14
v_gene: TRBV29-1
abundance: -
d_gene: TRBD1
j_gene: TRBJ1-2
CDR3aa: CSVADRGASYGYTF
CDR3nt: TGCAGCGTTGCCGACAGGGGCGCTTCTTATGGCTACACCTTC

len: 15
v_gene: TRBV27
abundance: -
d_gene: -
j_gene: TRBJ2-2
CDR3aa: CASSLTGAGTGELFF
CDR3nt: TGTGCCAGCAGTTTGACAGGTGCTGGGACCGGGGAGCTGTTTTTT

len: 15
v_gene: TRBV2
abundance: -
d_gene: -
j_gene: TRBJ1-2
CDR3aa: CASSEQGAANYGYTF
CDR3nt: TGTGCCAGCAGTGAACAAGGGGCCGCAAACTATGGCTACACCTTC

len: 15
v_gene: TRBV27
abundance: -
d_gene: TRBD1
j_gene: TRBJ1-2
CDR3aa: CASSPGTGGNYGYTF
CDR3nt: TGTGCCAGCAGTCCTGGGACAGGGGGGAACTATGGCTACACCTTC

len: 15
v_gene: TRBV7-8
abundance: -
d_gene: -
j_gene: TRBJ2-1
CDR3aa: CASSLGSSSYNEQFF
CDR3nt: TGTGCCAGCAGCTTGGGCAGCAGCTCCTACAATGAGCAGTTCTTC

len: 14
v_gene: TRBV7-2
abundance: once
d_gene: -
j_gene: TRBJ1-1
CDR3aa: CASSLGRLNTEAFF
CDR3nt: TGTGCCAGCAGCTTAGGGCGGTTGAACACTGAAGCTTTCTTT

len: 16
v_gene: TRBV27
abundance: -
d_gene: TRBD1
j_gene: TRBJ2-7
CDR3aa: CASSLAPKGASYEQYF
CDR3nt: TGTGCCAGCAGTTTAGCTCCAAAGGGGGCCTCCTACGAGCAGTACTTC